This T cell receptor (beta chain) came from a study of T-cell memory formation after mild COVID-19 (dated by TCRdb to the early 2020s). Regarding the complete study: TCR sequence clusters from the two donors were largely donor specific. Longitudinal TCRalpha and TCRbeta repertoire sequencing tracked T-cell clones expanding and contracting after mild COVID-19 in a couple of donors. The cohort was made up of two young adult volunteers, one female and one male, who were previously healthy.

On this clonotype: This clone's antigen is unknown. No base-level quality is on record; no much larger clone is a single base apart.

CDR3 length: 12 amino acids, cysteine to phenylalanine. The kept DNA is CDR3 alone, 36 bases in frame from the first base. The junction carries 5 bases between V and J, which are trimmed by 5 bases and 4 bases respectively. The germline V gene yields SGHTA for CDR1 and FQGNSA for CDR2. The reads were generated on an Illumina NovaSeq 6000. cDNA libraries for TCRalpha and TCRbeta were prepared by 5'RACE using constant-segment primers, with sample barcodes and unique molecular identifiers added. RNA was extracted from every sample with Trizol reagent. Library amplification was performed in two PCR steps, and a second sample barcode and Illumina TruSeq adapters were introduced in the second step. The libraries were sequenced on an Illumina NovaSeq using 2 x 150 bp paired-end reads. In the paper's pipeline: The reads were demultiplexed and collapsed into UMI-guided consensus sequences using migec v1.2.7. Using mixcr v2.1.11, UMI consensuses were aligned to TRA and TRB V and J templates and then assembled into clonotypes. Clonotypes were classified as expanded or contracted when called significant by both edgeR and NoisET, with noise models trained on biological replicates. For edgeR calls, a false discovery rate-adjusted p below 0.01 and a log2 fold-change threshold of 1 were applied. As an exploratory analysis of dynamics, max-normalized trajectories of the 1000 most abundant clonotypes were examined with PCA combined with hierarchical clustering. Separately sequenced CD4+ and CD8+ repertoires were used to assign a CD4 or CD8 phenotype to each responding clone. TCRdb itself trimmed the public reads at Q25 with fastp, ran MiXCR and retained productive beta chains. Every CDR3 protein is listed once, alongside the most common genes and DNA of its rows. It is TCRdb's table, rather than the study itself, that gives the V and J calls and clone size. This sample lists approximately 150,000 distinct CDR3 sequences; 6% to 7% were detected once. The ten largest clonotypes hold more than 2% of the sample.

Overall study outcomes, separate from this receptor: The study included only a couple of mild cases, and larger cohorts that include severe cases with pre-infection samples were judged to be necessary. Whether the second-wave clones peaking on day 37 were SARS-CoV-2 specific was not confirmed. Clones that contracted from day 15 to 85 showed balanced CD4/CD8 phenotypes, whereas a second wave of clones that expanded from day 15 to 37 leaned towards CD4+. Some responding clones were detected in pre-infection memory, which suggested that pre-existing cross-reactive memory T cells had joined the SARS-CoV-2 response. Contracting CD4+ clones were located mainly in the CM and EM memory subsets, whereas CD8+ clones were found to be enriched in EMRA.

Ficoll-Paque density gradient centrifugation was used to isolate PBMCs. The sequence derives from an adult woman who had mild COVID-19 (a few samples of this study predate the infection). The sample titles of this study are shuffled in the database, so cell type and time point are left out; the donor was told from shared clones. The sequencing sample was made of PBMCs or a T cell subset sorted from them (not recorded which). The chain couples TRBV7-2 to TRBJ1-4, with no reliable assignment of the D segment. The sequenced DNA: TGTGCCAGCAGCCCCTTTAATGAAAAACTGTTTTTT. Translated, this is CASSPFNEKLFF.